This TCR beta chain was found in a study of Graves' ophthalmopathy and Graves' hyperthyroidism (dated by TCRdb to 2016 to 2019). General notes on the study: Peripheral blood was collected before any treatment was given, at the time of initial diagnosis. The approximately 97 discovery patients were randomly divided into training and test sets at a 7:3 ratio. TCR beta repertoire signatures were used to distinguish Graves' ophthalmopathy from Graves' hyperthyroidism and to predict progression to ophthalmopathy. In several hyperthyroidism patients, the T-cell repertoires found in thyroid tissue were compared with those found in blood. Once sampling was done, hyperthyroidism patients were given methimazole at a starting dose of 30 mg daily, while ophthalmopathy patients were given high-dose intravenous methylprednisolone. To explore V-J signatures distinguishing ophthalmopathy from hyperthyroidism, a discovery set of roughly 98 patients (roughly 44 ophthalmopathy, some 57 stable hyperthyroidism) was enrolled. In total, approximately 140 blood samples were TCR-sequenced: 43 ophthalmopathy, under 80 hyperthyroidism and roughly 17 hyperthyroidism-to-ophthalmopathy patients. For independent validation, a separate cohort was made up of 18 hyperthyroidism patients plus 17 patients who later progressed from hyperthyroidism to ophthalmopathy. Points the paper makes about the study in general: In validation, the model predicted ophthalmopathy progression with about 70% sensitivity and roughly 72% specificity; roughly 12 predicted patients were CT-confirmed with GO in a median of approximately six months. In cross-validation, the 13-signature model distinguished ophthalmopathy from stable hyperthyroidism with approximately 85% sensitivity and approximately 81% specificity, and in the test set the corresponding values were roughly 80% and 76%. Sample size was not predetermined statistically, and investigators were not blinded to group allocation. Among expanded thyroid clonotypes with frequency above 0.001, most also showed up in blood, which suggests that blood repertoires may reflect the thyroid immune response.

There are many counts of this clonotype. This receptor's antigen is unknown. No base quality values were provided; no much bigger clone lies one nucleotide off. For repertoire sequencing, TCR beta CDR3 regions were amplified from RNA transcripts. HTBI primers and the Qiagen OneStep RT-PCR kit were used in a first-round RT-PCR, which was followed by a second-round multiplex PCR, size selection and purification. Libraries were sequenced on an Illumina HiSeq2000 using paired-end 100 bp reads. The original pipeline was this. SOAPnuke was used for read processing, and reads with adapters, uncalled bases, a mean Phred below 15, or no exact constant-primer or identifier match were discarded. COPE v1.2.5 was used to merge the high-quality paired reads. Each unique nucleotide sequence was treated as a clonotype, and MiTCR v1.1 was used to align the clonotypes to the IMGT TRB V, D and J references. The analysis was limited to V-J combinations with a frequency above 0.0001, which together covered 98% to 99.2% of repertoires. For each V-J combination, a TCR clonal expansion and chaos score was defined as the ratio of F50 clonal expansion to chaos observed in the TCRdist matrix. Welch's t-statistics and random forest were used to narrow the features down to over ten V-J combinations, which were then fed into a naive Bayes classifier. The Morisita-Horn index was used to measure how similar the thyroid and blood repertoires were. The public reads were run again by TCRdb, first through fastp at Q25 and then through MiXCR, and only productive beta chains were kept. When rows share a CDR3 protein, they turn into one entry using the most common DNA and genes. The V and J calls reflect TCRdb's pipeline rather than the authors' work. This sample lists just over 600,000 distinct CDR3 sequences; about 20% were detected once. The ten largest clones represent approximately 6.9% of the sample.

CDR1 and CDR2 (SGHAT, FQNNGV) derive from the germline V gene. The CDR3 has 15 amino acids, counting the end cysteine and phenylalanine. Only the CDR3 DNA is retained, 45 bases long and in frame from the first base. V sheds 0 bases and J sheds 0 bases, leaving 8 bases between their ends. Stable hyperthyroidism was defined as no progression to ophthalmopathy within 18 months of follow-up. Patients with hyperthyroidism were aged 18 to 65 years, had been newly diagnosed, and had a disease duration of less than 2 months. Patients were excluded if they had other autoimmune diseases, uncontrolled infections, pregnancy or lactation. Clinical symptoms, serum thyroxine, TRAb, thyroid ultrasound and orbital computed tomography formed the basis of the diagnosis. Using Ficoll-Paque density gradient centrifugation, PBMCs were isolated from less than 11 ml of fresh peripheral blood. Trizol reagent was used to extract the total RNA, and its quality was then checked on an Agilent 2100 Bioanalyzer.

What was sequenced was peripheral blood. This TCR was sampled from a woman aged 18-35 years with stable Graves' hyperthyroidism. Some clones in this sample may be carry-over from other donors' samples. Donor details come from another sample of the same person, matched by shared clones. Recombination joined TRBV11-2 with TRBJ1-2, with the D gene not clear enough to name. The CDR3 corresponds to CASSLETQTNYGYTF. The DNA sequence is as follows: TGTGCCAGCAGCTTAGAAACACAAACTAACTATGGCTACACCTTC.